The source of this TCR beta chain is a study of cytomegalovirus exposure and HLA in healthy donors. Concerning this clone itself: Its cognate antigen is unknown.

This CDR3 has 15 amino acids. Germline V CDR1 and CDR2: SGHNT, YENEEA. V lost 5 bases to trimming and J lost 4 bases; unmatched junction nucleotides: 7. Both 60 Vbeta primers and 13 Jbeta primers went into the PCR. Sequenced by immunoSEQ multiplex PCR; TCRdb stores in-frame clones only, minus some. This table holds roughly 120,000 clones, 8% to 9.5% found once. Study-wide results and limits: Rarity held for most TCR sequences, but there were some public TCRs that occurred in many donors. Further analysis was carried out later, and it showed several of the most significant clusters appearing linked to common viral pathogens. Across all donors, roughly uniform sequencing depth was an assumption of the presence/absence analyses. Being indistinguishable, some V segments were excluded, TRBV6-2 and TRBV6-3 among them.

The sequenced sample was PBMCs. This chain links TRBV11-3 with TRBJ2-1; 8 bases are shared with TRBD2. The TCR was taken from a middle-aged man in good health and CMV-seronegative. CDR3: CASSSGGGLYNEQFF. For the CDR3, the DNA is TGTGCCAGCAGCAGCGGCGGGGGGCTTTACAATGAGCAGTTCTTC.